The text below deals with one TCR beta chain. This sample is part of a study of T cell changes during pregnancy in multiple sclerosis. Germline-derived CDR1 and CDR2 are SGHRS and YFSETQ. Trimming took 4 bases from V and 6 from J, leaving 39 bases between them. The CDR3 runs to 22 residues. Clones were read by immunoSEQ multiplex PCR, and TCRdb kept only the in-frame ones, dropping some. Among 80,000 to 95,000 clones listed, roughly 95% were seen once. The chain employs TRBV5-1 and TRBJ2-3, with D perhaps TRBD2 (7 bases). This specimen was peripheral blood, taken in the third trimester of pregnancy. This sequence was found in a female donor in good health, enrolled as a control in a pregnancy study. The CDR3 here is CASSRGRGMTSPGGNVADTQYF. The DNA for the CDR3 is TGCGCCAGCAGCCGCGGTAGGGGGATGACTAGCCCGGGAGGAAATGTAGCCGATACGCAGTATTTT.